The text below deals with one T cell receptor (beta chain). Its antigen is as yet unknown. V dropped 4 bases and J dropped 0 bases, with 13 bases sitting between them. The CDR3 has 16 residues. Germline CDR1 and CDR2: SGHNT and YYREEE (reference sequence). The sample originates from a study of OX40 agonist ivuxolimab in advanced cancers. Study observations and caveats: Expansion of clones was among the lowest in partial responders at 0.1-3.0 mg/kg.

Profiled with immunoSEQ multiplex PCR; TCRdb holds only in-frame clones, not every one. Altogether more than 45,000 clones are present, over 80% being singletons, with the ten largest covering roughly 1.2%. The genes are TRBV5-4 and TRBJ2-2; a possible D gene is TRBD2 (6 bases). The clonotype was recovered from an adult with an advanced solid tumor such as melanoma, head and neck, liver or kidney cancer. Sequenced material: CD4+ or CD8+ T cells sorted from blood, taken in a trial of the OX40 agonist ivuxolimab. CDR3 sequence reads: CASSAAGQANTGELFF. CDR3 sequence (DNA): TGTGCCAGCAGCGCGGCGGGGCAGGCGAACACCGGGGAGCTGTTTTTT. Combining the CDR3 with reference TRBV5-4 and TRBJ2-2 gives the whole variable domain ETGVTQSPTHLIKTRGQQVTLRCSSQSGHNTVSWYQQALGQGPQFIFQYYREEENGRGNFPPRFSGLQFPNYSSELNVNALELDDSALYLCASSAAGQANTGELFFGEGSRLTVL.